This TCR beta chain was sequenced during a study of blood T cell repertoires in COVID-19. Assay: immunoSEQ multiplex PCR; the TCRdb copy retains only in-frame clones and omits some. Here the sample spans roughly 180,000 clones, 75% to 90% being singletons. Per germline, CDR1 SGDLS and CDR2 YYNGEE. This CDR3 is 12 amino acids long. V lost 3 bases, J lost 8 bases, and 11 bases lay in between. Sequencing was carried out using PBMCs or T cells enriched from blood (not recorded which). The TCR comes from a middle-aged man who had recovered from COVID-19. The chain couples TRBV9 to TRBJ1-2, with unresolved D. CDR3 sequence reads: CASSGARVGYTF. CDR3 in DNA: TGTGCCAGCAGCGGCGCCCGGGTAGGCTACACCTTC.